This record looks at one T cell receptor (beta chain) sequence and its context. Per the original methods: Scientists estimated how many nucleated cells there were by amplifying reference gene primers. Sequencing used immunoSEQ multiplex PCR; TCRdb keeps in-frame clones, though not all of them. That table supplies the V and J calls and clone size; D and trimming were determined from the DNA. The sample lists about 400,000 clones, 70% to 90% occurring once. Living in under 30 US areas, the participants were between 18 and 89 years of age. Participants reported their clinical history, and cohort assignment relied on those reports. With 6 bases removed from V and 7 bases from J, the gap between germline ends came to 13 bases. Germline CDR1 PRHDT, CDR2 FYEKMQ (reference sequence). The CDR3 spans 14 residues. The sample originates from a study of blood T cell repertoires in COVID-19.

The chain employs TRBV13 and TRBJ1-6, with D perhaps matching TRBD1 (5 bases). This TCR was recovered from a woman between 40 and 50 years old with acute COVID-19. Sequencing was done on a sample of PBMCs or T cells enriched from blood (not recorded which). The DNA of the CDR3 is TGTGCCAGCAGTTCTCGGGGGTTGAATTCACCCCTCCACTTT. Translation gives CASSSRGLNSPLHF.